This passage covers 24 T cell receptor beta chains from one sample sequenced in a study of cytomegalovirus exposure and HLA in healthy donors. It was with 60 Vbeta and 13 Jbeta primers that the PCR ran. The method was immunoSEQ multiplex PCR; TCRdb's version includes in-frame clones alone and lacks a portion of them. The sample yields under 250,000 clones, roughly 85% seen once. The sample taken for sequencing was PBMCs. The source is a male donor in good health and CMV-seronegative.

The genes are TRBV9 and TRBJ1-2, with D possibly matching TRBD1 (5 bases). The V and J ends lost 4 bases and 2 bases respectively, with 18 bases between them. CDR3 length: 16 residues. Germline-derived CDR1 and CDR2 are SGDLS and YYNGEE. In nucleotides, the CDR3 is TGTGCCAGCAGCCGCGCCCATCTAGGGGAAAACTATGGCTACACCTTC. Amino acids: CASSRAHLGENYGYTF.

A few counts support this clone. The CDR3 nucleotides read TGTGCCAGCAGCGTAGTCAGCGGGACCTCAGATACGCAGTATTTT. It codes for CASSVVSGTSDTQYF. The rearrangement links TRBV9 to TRBJ2-3; 7 nucleotides align to TRBD2. This CDR3 contains 15 residues. The ends lost 0 bases at V and 4 bases at J; junction bases unmatched: 5. CDR1 is SGDLS and CDR2 is YYNGEE in the germline V gene.

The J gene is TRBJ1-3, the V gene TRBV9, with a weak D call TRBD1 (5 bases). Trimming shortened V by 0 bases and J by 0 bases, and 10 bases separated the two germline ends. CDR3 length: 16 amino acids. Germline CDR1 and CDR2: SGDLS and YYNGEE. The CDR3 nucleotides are TGTGCCAGCAGCGTAGCTGGGGGGACCTCTGGAAACACCATATATTTT. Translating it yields CASSVAGGTSGNTIYF.

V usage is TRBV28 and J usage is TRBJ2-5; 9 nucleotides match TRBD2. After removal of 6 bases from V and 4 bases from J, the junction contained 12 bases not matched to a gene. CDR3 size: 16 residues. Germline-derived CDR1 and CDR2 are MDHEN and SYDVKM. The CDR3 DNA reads TGTGCCAGCAGCCTAAGCTTAGCGGGAGTACTAGAGACCCAGTACTTC. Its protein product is CASSLSLAGVLETQYF.

The CDR3 region is CASSRAGGAREAQYF. The CDR3 DNA reads TGTGCCAGCAGCCGGGCGGGCGGGGCGAGGGAGGCCCAGTACTTC. V usage is TRBV5-4 and J usage is TRBJ2-5, with a weak D call TRBD2 (6 bases). Germline CDR1 SGHNT, CDR2 YYREEE (reference sequence). The CDR3 contains 15 residues. V was trimmed by 4 bases and J by 9 bases, leaving 22 bases between them.

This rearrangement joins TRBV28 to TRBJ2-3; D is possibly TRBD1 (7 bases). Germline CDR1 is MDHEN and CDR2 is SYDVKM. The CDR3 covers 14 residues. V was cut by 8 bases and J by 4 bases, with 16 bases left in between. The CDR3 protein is CASGGRQGADTQYF. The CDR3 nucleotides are TGTGCCAGCGGGGGGAGACAGGGTGCAGATACGCAGTATTTT.

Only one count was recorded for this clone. The CDR3 bases are TGTGCCAGCAGCTTAATACCCCCAGGGTATAGCAATCAGCCCCAGCATTTT. Encoded protein: CASSLIPPGYSNQPQHF. This chain links TRBV7-9 with TRBJ1-5; tentatively, D is TRBD1 (5 bases). The V end lost 2 bases, the J end lost 0 bases, and 14 bases lay between the germline ends. The CDR3 runs 17 residues. Looked up from germline, CDR1 is SEHNR and CDR2 is FQNEAQ (reference sequence).

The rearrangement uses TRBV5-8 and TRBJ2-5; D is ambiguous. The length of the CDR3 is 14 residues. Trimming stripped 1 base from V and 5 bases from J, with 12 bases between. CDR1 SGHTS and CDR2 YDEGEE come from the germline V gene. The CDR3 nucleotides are TGTGCCAGCAGCTTGCTGGGTAGCATTGAGACCCAGTACTTC. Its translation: CASSLLGSIETQYF.

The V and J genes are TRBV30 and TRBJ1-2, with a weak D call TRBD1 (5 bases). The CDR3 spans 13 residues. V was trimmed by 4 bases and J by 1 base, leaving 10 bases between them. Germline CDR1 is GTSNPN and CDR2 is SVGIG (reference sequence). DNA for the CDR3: TGTGCCTGGACTGACGGGGGTAACTATGGCTACACCTTC. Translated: CAWTDGGNYGYTF.

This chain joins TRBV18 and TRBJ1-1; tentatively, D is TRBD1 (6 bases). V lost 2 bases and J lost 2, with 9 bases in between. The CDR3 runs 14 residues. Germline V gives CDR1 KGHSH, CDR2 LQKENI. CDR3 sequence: CASSPMDRNTEAFF. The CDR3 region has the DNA TGTGCCAGCTCACCAATGGACAGAAACACTGAAGCTTTCTTT.

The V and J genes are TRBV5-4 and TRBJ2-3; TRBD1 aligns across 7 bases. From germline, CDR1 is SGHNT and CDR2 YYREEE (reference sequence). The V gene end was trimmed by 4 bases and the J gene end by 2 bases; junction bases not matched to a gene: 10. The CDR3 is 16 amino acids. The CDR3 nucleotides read TGTGCCAGCAGCCCCCCGGGACAGATTTCCACAGATACGCAGTATTTT. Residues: CASSPPGQISTDTQYF. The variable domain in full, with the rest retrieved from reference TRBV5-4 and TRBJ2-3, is ETGVTQSPTHLIKTRGQQVTLRCSSQSGHNTVSWYQQALGQGPQFIFQYYREEENGRGNFPPRFSGLQFPNYSSELNVNALELDDSALYLCASSPPGQISTDTQYFGPGTRLTVL.

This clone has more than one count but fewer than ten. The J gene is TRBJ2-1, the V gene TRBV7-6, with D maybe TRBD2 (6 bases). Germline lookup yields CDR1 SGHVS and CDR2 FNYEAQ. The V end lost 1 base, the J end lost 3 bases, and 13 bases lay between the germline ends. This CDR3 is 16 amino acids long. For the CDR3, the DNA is TGTGCCAGCAGCTTAGTGGAGGGGCGCGTCTACAATGAGCAGTTCTTC. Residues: CASSLVEGRVYNEQFF.

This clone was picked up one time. DNA of the CDR3: TGTGCCAGCAGTCGCCTTCTAGCGCCTACCTACAATGAGCAGTTCTTC. Translated: CASSRLLAPTYNEQFF. This chain links TRBV6-6 with TRBJ2-1; a weak D match, TRBD2 (6 bases). CDR3 size: 16 residues. In germline, CDR1 is MNHNY, CDR2 SVGAGI (reference sequence). V lost 5 bases and J 2 bases, leaving 16 bases between the germline ends.

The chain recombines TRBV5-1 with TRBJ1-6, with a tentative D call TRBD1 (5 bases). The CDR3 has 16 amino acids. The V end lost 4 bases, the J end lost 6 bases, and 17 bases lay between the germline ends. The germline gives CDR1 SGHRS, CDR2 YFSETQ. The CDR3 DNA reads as TGCGCCAGCAGCCCCTACACGATAGGGGCTAATTCACCCCTCCACTTT. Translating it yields CASSPYTIGANSPLHF.

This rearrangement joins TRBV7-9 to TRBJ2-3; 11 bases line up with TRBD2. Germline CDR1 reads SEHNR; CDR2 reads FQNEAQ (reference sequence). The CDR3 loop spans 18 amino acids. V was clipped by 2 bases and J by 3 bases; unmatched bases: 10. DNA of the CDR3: TGTGCCAGCAGCTTAACCCCCAGACTAGCGGGATATACAGATACGCAGTATTTT. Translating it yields CASSLTPRLAGYTDTQYF.

CDR3 amino acids: CASSPQSGGDSPLHF. CDR3 nucleotide sequence: TGCGCCAGCAGCCCCCAGAGCGGGGGGGATTCACCCCTCCACTTT. V usage is TRBV5-1 and J usage is TRBJ1-6; D possibly corresponds to TRBD1 (5 bases). Between the trimmed V and J ends, which lost 4 bases and 8 bases, there was a span of 16 bases. This CDR3 contains 15 residues. CDR1 and CDR2 (germline): SGHRS, YFSETQ.

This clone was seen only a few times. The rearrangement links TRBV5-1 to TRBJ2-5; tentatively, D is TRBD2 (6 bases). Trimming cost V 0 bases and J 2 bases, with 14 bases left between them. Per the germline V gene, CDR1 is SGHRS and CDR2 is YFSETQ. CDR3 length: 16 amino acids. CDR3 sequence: CASSLEVGTVQETQYF. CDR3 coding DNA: TGCGCCAGCAGCTTGGAGGTTGGGACTGTTCAAGAGACCCAGTACTTC.

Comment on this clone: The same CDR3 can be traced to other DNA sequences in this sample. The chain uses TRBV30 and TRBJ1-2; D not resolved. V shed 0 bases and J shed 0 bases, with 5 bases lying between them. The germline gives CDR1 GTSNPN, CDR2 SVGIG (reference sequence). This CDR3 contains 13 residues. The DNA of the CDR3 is TGTGCCTGGAGTGTAACAACTAACTATGGCTACACCTTC. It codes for CAWSVTTNYGYTF.

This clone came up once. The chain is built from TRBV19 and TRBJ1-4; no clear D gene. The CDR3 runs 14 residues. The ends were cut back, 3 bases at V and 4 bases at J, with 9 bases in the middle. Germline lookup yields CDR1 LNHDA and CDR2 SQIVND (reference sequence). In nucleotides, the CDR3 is TGTGCCAGTAGTATCCGGGATCATAATGAAAAACTGTTTTTT. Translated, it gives CASSIRDHNEKLFF.

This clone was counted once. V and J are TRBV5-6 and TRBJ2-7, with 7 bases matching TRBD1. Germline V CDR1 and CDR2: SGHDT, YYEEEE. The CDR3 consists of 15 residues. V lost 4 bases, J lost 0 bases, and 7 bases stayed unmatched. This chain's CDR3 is CASSLGQTSSYEQYF. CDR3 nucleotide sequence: TGTGCCAGCAGCCTGGGACAGACGAGCTCCTACGAGCAGTACTTC.

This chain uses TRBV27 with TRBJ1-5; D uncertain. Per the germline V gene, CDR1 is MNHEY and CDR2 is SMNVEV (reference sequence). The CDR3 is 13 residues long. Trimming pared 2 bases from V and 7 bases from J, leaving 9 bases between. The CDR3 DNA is TGTGCCAGCAGTTTAGAGGGAGTGCAGCCCCAGCATTTT. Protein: CASSLEGVQPQHF.

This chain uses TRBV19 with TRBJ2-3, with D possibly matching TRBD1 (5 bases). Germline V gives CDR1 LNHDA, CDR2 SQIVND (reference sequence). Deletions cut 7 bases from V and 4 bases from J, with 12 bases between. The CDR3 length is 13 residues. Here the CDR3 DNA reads TGTGCCAGTAAGGCAGGGTGGGCAGATACGCAGTATTTT. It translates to CASKAGWADTQYF.

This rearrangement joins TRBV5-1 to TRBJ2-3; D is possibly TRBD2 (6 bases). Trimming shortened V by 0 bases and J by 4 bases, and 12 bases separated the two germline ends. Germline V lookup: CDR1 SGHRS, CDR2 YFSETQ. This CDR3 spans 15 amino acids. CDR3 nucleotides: TGCGCCAGCAGCTTGGAACTGAAGCGGGCAGATACGCAGTATTTT. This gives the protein CASSLELKRADTQYF.

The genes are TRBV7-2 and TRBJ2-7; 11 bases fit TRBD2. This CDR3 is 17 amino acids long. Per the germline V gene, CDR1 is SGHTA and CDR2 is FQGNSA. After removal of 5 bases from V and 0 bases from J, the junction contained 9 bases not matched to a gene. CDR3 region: CASSTILAGVGSYEQYF. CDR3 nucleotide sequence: TGTGCCAGCAGCACCATACTAGCGGGAGTGGGCTCCTACGAGCAGTACTTC.